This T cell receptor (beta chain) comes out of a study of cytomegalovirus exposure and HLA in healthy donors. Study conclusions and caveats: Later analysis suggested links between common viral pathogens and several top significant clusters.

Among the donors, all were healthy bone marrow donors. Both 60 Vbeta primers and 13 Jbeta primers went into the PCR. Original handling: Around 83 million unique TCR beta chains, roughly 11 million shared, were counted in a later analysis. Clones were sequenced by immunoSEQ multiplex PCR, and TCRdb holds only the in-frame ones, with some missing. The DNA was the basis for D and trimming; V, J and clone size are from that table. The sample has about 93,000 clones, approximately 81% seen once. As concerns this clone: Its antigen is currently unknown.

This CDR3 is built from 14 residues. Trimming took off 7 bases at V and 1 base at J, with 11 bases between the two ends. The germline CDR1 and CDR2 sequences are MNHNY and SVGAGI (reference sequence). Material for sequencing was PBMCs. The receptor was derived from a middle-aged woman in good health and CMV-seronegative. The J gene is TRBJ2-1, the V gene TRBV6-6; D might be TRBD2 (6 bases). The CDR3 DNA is TGTGCCAGCATCGAGGCGGGGTCCTACAATGAGCAGTTCTTC. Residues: CASIEAGSYNEQFF.